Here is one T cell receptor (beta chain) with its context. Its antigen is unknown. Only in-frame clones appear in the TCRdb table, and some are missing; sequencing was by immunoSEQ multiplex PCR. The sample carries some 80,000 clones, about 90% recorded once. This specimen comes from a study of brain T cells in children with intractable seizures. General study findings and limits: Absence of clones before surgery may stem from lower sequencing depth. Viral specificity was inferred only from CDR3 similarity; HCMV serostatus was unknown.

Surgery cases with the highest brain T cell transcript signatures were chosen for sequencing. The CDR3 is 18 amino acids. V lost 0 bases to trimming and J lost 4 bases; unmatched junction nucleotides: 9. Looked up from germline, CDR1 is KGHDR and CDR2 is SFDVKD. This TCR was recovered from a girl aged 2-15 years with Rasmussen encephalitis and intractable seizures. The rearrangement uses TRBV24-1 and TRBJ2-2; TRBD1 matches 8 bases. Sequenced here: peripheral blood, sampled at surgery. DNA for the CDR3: TGTGCCACCAGTGATTTGCCTGGACAGGGACGGAGCACCGGGGAGCTGTTTTTT. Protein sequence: CATSDLPGQGRSTGELFF.